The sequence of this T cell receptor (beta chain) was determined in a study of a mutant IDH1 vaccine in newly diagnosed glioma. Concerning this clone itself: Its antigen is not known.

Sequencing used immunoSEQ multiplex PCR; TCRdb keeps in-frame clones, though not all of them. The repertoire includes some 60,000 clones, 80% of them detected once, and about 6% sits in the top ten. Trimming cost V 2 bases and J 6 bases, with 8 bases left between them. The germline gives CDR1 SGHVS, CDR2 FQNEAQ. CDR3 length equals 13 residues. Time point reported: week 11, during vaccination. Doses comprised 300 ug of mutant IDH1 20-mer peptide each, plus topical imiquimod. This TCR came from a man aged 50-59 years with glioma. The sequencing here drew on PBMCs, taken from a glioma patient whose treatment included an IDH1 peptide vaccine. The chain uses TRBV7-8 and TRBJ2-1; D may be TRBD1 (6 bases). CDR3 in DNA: TGTGCCAGCAGCTTATTCAGGGGCAATGAGCAGTTCTTC. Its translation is CASSLFRGNEQFF.